Listed here are 8 T cell receptor beta chains from one sample, sequenced in a study of cytotoxic CD8 clonotypes in ibrutinib-treated CLL. The method was immunoSEQ multiplex PCR; TCRdb's version includes in-frame clones alone and lacks a portion of them. The sample gives 65,000 to 95,000 clones, roughly 86% of which show up once; less than 6.5% is in the top ten. This specimen consisted of PBMCs, obtained before ibrutinib treatment. The origin of the receptors is a human donor with chronic lymphocytic leukemia.

This chain links TRBV12-5 with TRBJ2-1, with 11 positions matching TRBD2. The junction had 15 bases not matched to a gene; V was cut back by 3 bases and J by 5 bases. CDR3 size: 19 residues. Looked up from germline, CDR1 is LGHNT and CDR2 is FRNRAP. This CDR3 reads CASGFSPVDSGRADNEQFF. CDR3 bases: TGTGCTAGTGGTTTTAGTCCCGTGGATAGCGGGAGGGCGGACAATGAGCAGTTCTTC.

The table lists this clone with a few counts. The V gene is TRBV19, the J gene TRBJ1-5; no reliable D call. Germline V lookup: CDR1 LNHDA, CDR2 SQIVND (reference sequence). The CDR3 is made up of 14 amino acids. The V and J ends lost 5 bases and 1 base respectively, with 9 bases between them. CDR3: CASSRAESNQPQHF. CDR3 nucleotides: TGTGCCAGTAGTCGGGCAGAGAGCAATCAGCCCCAGCATTTT.

The V gene is TRBV6-5, the J gene TRBJ2-7, with D maybe TRBD1 (6 bases). This CDR3 has 14 residues. CDR1 and CDR2 from the germline V gene are MNHEY and SVGAGI. Trimming left V 5 bases short and J 1 base short, with 12 bases between. The CDR3 coding sequence is TGTGCCAGCAGTACCCCAACAGGGTCCTACGAGCAGTACTTC. It specifies CASSTPTGSYEQYF.

The chain combines TRBV28 with TRBJ2-7, with D unresolved. This CDR3 region has 13 residues. Germline loops: CDR1 MDHEN, CDR2 SYDVKM. The V end was cut by 7 bases, the J end by 5 bases, with 15 bases between. The CDR3 protein is CASIAGRVNEQYF. The CDR3 DNA reads TGTGCCAGCATCGCAGGAAGGGTCAACGAGCAGTACTTC.

The J gene is TRBJ2-7, the V gene TRBV7-8, with D possibly being TRBD1 (6 bases). This CDR3 contains 16 residues. Deletions cut 1 base from V and 3 bases from J, with 16 bases between. Germline CDR1 is SGHVS and CDR2 is FQNEAQ. This chain's CDR3 is CASSLDEATGYYEQYF. For the CDR3, the DNA is TGTGCCAGCAGCTTAGACGAGGCCACAGGGTACTACGAGCAGTACTTC.

The chain combines TRBV4-1 with TRBJ2-2; 7 bases are a match to TRBD1. The V and J ends lost 5 bases and 2 bases, in that order; junction bases with no gene match: 8. Germline V gene data show CDR1 as MGHRA and CDR2 as YSYEKL. The CDR3 is 16 amino acids. This CDR3 reads CASSSQTGRNTGELFF. CDR3 sequence (DNA): TGCGCCAGCAGCTCACAGACAGGGAGAAACACCGGGGAGCTGTTTTTT.

The V call is TRBV7-6, the J call TRBJ2-3, with 7 nucleotides matching TRBD1. There are 15 residues in the CDR3. Trimming removed 5 bases from V and 2 bases from J; junction bases left unmatched: 7. Germline assignment: CDR1 SGHVS and CDR2 FNYEAQ. This chain's CDR3 is CASSPRTGTTDTQYF. DNA of the CDR3: TGTGCCAGCAGCCCTCGGACAGGAACCACAGATACGCAGTATTTT.

CDR3: CASSSSPEITEAFF. CDR3 DNA: TGTGCCAGCAGCTCAAGCCCCGAGATCACTGAAGCTTTCTTT. The rearrangement uses TRBV7-2 and TRBJ1-1, with D uncertain. The length of the CDR3 is 14 residues. Germline V lookup: CDR1 SGHTA, CDR2 FQGNSA. Trimming cost V 4 bases and J 4 bases, with 13 bases left between them. Drawing the rest from reference TRBV7-2 and TRBJ1-1, the complete variable domain is GAGVSQSPSNKVTEKGKDVELRCDPISGHTALYWYRQSLGQGLEFLIYFQGNSAPDKSGLPSDRFSAERTGGSVSTLTIQRTQQEDSAVYLCASSSSPEITEAFFGQGTRLTVV.